These T cell receptor beta chains were read from a single sample in a study of blood T cell repertoires in COVID-19. TCRdb's table, derived via immunoSEQ multiplex PCR, lists solely in-frame clones and lacks some. The sample lists roughly 350,000 clones, over 70% occurring once. The sequencing input was peripheral blood. All receptors come from a woman between 45 and 60 years old with COVID-19, enrolled during active disease. Both conserved end residues are part of each CDR3. The D gene is left open where the match is weak. Not all rows give a size; the values are once, few, many and, for expanded clones, a class.

cdr3_length	j_call	clone_size	d_call	v_call	cdr3_nt	cdr3_aa
15	TRBJ2-7	-	-	TRBV9	TGTGCCAGCAGCGGTCCTAATATGGGGAGTGGCGAGCAGTACTTC	CASSGPNMGSGEQYF
15	TRBJ2-1	-	TRBD2	TRBV30	TGTGCCTGGAGTGAAGCGGGACTAGTTATGAATGAGCAGTTCTTC	CAWSEAGLVMNEQFF
18	TRBJ2-2	-	TRBD1	TRBV3-1/TRBV3-2	TGTGCCAGCAGCCAAAGTTTTTTGTCAGGGGGGAACACCGGGGAGCTGTTTTTT	CASSQSFLSGGNTGELFF
15	TRBJ1-2	-	TRBD1	TRBV6-6	TGTGCCAGCAGTTACGGGACAGAGAGGAACTATGGCTACACCTTC	CASSYGTERNYGYTF
15	TRBJ2-7	-	-	TRBV19	TGTGCCAGTAGTATGAGGGGCGGGACTTTGTACGAGCAGTACTTC	CASSMRGGTLYEQYF
15	TRBJ1-2	-	-	TRBV5-4	TGTGCCAGCAGCTCGTCGGACTTACAGCGCTATGGCTACACCTTC	CASSSSDLQRYGYTF
16	TRBJ1-2	-	-	TRBV15	TGTGCCACCACCCCCTTTCGCAGGGCCCTGAAGATTGGCTACACCTTC	CATTPFRRALKIGYTF
13	TRBJ2-7	-	-	TRBV11-2	TGTGCCAGCAGCTTGGACGTTCGGGGCGAGCAGTACTTC	CASSLDVRGEQYF
15	TRBJ2-7	-	TRBD2	TRBV10-2	TGCGCCAGCAGTGAGTCCCGGGCGGGGGACTACGAGCAGTACTTC	CASSESRAGDYEQYF
15	TRBJ2-5	-	-	TRBV24-1	TGTGCCACCAGTGATTGGGGAGAGGAACGAGAGACCCAGTACTTC	CATSDWGEERETQYF
13	TRBJ1-2	-	-	TRBV2	TGTGCCAGCAGTGCGACCGAGGGCTATGGCTACACCTTC	CASSATEGYGYTF
14	TRBJ2-1	-	-	TRBV7-6	TGTGCCAGCAGCTTAGCCACATCAGGGGGGGAGCAGTTCTTC	CASSLATSGGEQFF
15	TRBJ1-2	-	TRBD1	TRBV5-1	TGCGCCAGCAGCTTGAACGCCGGGACAGGGTACAGCTACACCTTC	CASSLNAGTGYSYTF
15	TRBJ2-1	-	-	TRBV6-5	TGTGCCAGCAGTCAAACTAGCTCTACATACAATGAGCAGTTCTTC	CASSQTSSTYNEQFF
15	TRBJ1-6	once	TRBD1	TRBV19	TGTGCCAGTAGTAAGCAGGGACAGGAGAATTCACCCCTCCACTTT	CASSKQGQENSPLHF
14	TRBJ1-1	-	-	TRBV7-9	TGTGCCAGCAGCTTAGGTCTGTCGAACACTGAAGCTTTCTTT	CASSLGLSNTEAFF
13	TRBJ1-2	-	TRBD1	TRBV6-5	TGTGCCAGCAGTTACACGACAGGGTGGGGCTACACCTTC	CASSYTTGWGYTF
16	TRBJ1-4	-	-	TRBV15	TGTGCCACCAGCAGAGTCAGACAGAACCATAATGAAAAACTGTTTTTT	CATSRVRQNHNEKLFF
15	TRBJ2-3	-	TRBD2	TRBV27	TGTGCCAGCAGGCGGGCCGGGACTACCTCCTATACGCAGTATTTT	CASRRAGTTSYTQYF
13	TRBJ1-1	-	-	TRBV6-5	TGTGCCAGCCGAAAGCCGGGGGGCACTGAAGCTTTCTTT	CASRKPGGTEAFF
14	TRBJ1-2	-	-	TRBV18	TGTGCCAGCTCACCATCTCTAGATAACTATGGCTACACCTTC	CASSPSLDNYGYTF
14	TRBJ1-6	-	TRBD1	TRBV18	TGTGCCAGCTCACCAGACAGGGTGAATTCACCCCTCCACTTT	CASSPDRVNSPLHF
11	TRBJ2-3	-	-	TRBV29-1	TGCAGCGTTGAATCAGGAGATACGCAGTATTTT	CSVESGDTQYF
12	TRBJ1-1	-	-	TRBV3-1/TRBV3-2	TGTGCCAGCAGCCAAGCGAGGACTGAAGCTTTCTTT	CASSQARTEAFF
17	TRBJ2-2	-	-	TRBV24-1	TGTGCCACCAGTGATTTGGGACGGGGAAGCAACACCGGGGAGCTGTTTTTT	CATSDLGRGSNTGELFF
13	TRBJ2-7	once	-	TRBV6-5	TGTGCCAGCAGGGGGACTCGGACCTACGAGCAGTACTTC	CASRGTRTYEQYF
14	TRBJ2-1	-	TRBD2	TRBV10-3	TGTGCCATCAGACTTAGCGGGAATAACAATGAGCAGTTCTTC	CAIRLSGNNNEQFF
15	TRBJ2-2	once	-	TRBV6-4	TGTGCCAGCAGGTGGGGGACATCTGACACCGGGGAGCTGTTTTTT	CASRWGTSDTGELFF
16	TRBJ2-1	-	-	TRBV3-1/TRBV3-2	TGTGCCAGCAGCCAAGGTGGGAGGGGGTCCTACAATGAGCAGTTCTTC	CASSQGGRGSYNEQFF
13	TRBJ1-3	-	-	TRBV19	TGTGCCAGTAGTAGTAGAGCTGGAAACACCATATATTTT	CASSSRAGNTIYF
16	TRBJ2-3	once	-	TRBV19	TGTGCCAGTAGTATAGCGTCCGGGTTGAGCACAGATACGCAGTATTTT	CASSIASGLSTDTQYF
18	TRBJ2-7	-	TRBD2	TRBV4-1	TGCGCCAGCAGCCAAGATTTTCTAGCGGGGACCGTCCCCTACGAGCAGTACTTC	CASSQDFLAGTVPYEQYF
13	TRBJ2-5	-	-	TRBV11-3	TGTGCCAGCAGCCGGGGTCCCGAAGAGACCCAGTACTTC	CASSRGPEETQYF
15	TRBJ1-1	-	TRBD1	TRBV18	TGTGCCAGCTCACCAACGACAGGGAGGCGCGCTGAAGCTTTCTTT	CASSPTTGRRAEAFF
15	TRBJ2-1	-	TRBD2	TRBV5-4	TGTGCCAGCAGCTTGGAACTAGCGATATGGAATGAGCAGTTCTTC	CASSLELAIWNEQFF
13	TRBJ2-2	few	TRBD1	TRBV6-5	TGTGCCATAAGACAGGGGGGAACTGGGGAGCTGTTTTTT	CAIRQGGTGELFF
16	TRBJ2-2	-	TRBD1	TRBV12-5	TGTGCTAGTGGTTTGGTACCGACAGGGCGAACCGGGGAGCTGTTTTTT	CASGLVPTGRTGELFF
15	TRBJ1-2	-	-	TRBV15	TGTGCCACCAGCAGAGATCAATGGTCCCCGGGGGGCTACACCTTC	CATSRDQWSPGGYTF
16	TRBJ1-1	-	TRBD1	TRBV5-1	TGCGCCAGCAGCACCCTAACGAACAGGGGGAACACTGAAGCTTTCTTT	CASSTLTNRGNTEAFF
16	TRBJ1-1	many	-	TRBV5-1	TGCGCCAGCAGCTTGACGGCGGGGGGGAAAAACACTGAAGCTTTCTTT	CASSLTAGGKNTEAFF
15	TRBJ1-2	-	TRBD1	TRBV5-6	TGTGCCAGCAGCTTGCGCGCAGGGGGCAGGCGTGGCTACACCTTC	CASSLRAGGRRGYTF
13	TRBJ1-2	-	-	TRBV6-5	TGTGCCAGCAGAAGAACAGGGTGGCATGGCTACACCTTC	CASRRTGWHGYTF
15	TRBJ2-1	-	TRBD2	TRBV6-5	TGTGCCAGCAGTCCGGGACTAGCGGGAGCGCCTGAGCAGTTCTTC	CASSPGLAGAPEQFF
16	TRBJ2-2	-	-	TRBV5-3	TGTGCCAGAAGCTTGGTGGTGGGAGAGAACACCGGGGAGCTGTTTTTT	CARSLVVGENTGELFF
14	TRBJ1-2	-	-	TRBV7-3	TGTGCCAGCAGCTTCTTGTCCCCCCCCGGGGGCTACACCTTC	CASSFLSPPGGYTF
14	TRBJ1-1	-	TRBD1	TRBV9	TGTGCCAGCAGCGATCCGGGACAGGGCGCTGAAGCTTTCTTT	CASSDPGQGAEAFF
12	TRBJ1-1	-	-	TRBV24-1	TGTGCCACCAGTAACTTGAACACTGAAGCTTTCTTT	CATSNLNTEAFF
19	TRBJ1-4	-	TRBD1	TRBV15	TGTGCCACCAGCAGAAGGTACCGCGAGACAGGGAAAAAGAATGAAAAACTGTTTTTT	CATSRRYRETGKKNEKLFF
15	TRBJ1-1	-	-	TRBV2	TGTGCCAGCAGTGCTGCAGGGGCGAGGGTCACTGAAGCTTTCTTT	CASSAAGARVTEAFF
12	TRBJ1-6	-	-	TRBV5-5	TGTGCCAGCAGCTTCCCTTGGGGGGCCCTCCACTTT	CASSFPWGALHF
16	TRBJ2-7	once	TRBD1	TRBV5-5	TGTGCCAGCAGCTTGGCTCAGGGGGCACTTACCTACGAGCAGTACTTC	CASSLAQGALTYEQYF